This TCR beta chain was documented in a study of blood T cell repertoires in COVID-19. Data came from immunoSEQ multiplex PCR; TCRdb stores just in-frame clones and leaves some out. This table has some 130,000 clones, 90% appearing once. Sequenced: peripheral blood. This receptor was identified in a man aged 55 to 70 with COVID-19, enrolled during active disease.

The CDR3 sequence is CAISPTGVGGEQYF. CDR3 coding DNA: TGTGCCATCAGCCCGACGGGGGTCGGGGGCGAGCAGTACTTC. This chain uses TRBV10-3 with TRBJ2-7; D is possibly TRBD2 (6 bases). CDR3 size: 14 residues. The ends were cut back, 6 bases at V and 6 bases at J, with 18 bases in the middle. CDR1 is ENHRY, CDR2 SYGVKD, per germline.